This TCR beta chain stems from a study of cytomegalovirus exposure and HLA in healthy donors. The CDR3 extends over 14 amino acids. Trimming took 5 bases from V and 2 from J; bases not matched to a gene: 5. Per germline, CDR1 PRHDT and CDR2 FYEKMQ (reference sequence). The method was immunoSEQ multiplex PCR; TCRdb's version includes in-frame clones alone and lacks a portion of them. The sample contains roughly 220,000 clones, over 80% of which appear only once. This clonotype was sampled from a woman younger than 45 in good health and CMV-seropositive. The chain is built from TRBV13 and TRBJ2-7, with 8 bases identical to TRBD1. Input material: PBMCs. CDR3 loop: CASSDRQGTYEQYF. DNA for the CDR3: TGTGCCAGCAGCGACCGACAGGGGACCTACGAGCAGTACTTC.